A selection of T cell receptor beta chains follows, all from one sample in a study of response to subunit inactivated influenza vaccine. Using its own MiXCR run on the RT-PCR reads, TCRdb lists one record per CDR3 protein. Seen here are just over 300,000 distinct CDR3 sequences, 20% to 25% observed once, and the top ten hold approximately 10%. Here the sequenced sample was PBMCs from blood, taken about 19 months after vaccination. These receptors all stem from a man between 50 and 69 years old who received an inactivated influenza vaccine. Both conserved end residues are part of each CDR3. The D gene is left open where the match is weak. Not all rows give a size; the values are once, few, many and, for expanded clones, a class.

>TRBV20-1|17|-|TRBJ2-7|-
CSALSRPPSWNSYEQYF
TGCAGTGCCCTCAGCCGCCCCCCTTCGTGGAATAGCTACGAGCAGTACTTC
>TRBV10-3|14|few|TRBJ2-1|TRBD1
CAIRHRGFLNEQFF
TGTGCCATCAGACACAGGGGGTTTTTGAATGAGCAGTTCTTC
>TRBV4-2|17|few|TRBJ1-1|TRBD1
CASSQDLRGQGRGEAFF
TGTGCCAGCAGCCAAGATCTTAGGGGACAGGGAAGGGGTGAAGCTTTCTTT
>TRBV7-9|14|-|TRBJ1-1|-
CASSSLGKNTEAFF
TGTGCCAGCAGCTCGCTCGGGAAGAACACTGAAGCTTTCTTT
>TRBV30|16|-|TRBJ1-1|TRBD1
CAWKGQGWGLNTEAFF
TGTGCCTGGAAGGGACAGGGATGGGGATTGAACACTGAAGCTTTCTTT
>TRBV5-1|14|few|TRBJ1-4|TRBD1
CASSNTTGRVKLFF
TGCGCCAGCAGTAACACGACAGGGAGAGTAAAACTGTTTTTT
>TRBV20-1|12|few|TRBJ1-3|-
CSAPTGGNTIYF
TGCAGTGCCCCAACCGGGGGAAACACCATATATTTT
>TRBV20-1|14|-|TRBJ1-1|TRBD1
CSARTGIMNTEAFF
TGCAGTGCCAGGACAGGCATCATGAACACTGAAGCTTTCTTT
>TRBV7-3|16|-|TRBJ2-7|-
CASSEYGTQDIYEQYF
TGTGCCAGCAGCGAATACGGGACTCAGGATATATACGAGCAGTACTTC
>TRBV12-3/TRBV12-4|14|many|TRBJ1-5|-
CASRTHRGNQPQHF
TGTGCCAGCAGAACCCACAGGGGCAATCAGCCCCAGCATTTT
>TRBV6-1|14|-|TRBJ1-6|-
CASSERSGFSPLHF
TGTGCCAGCAGTGAACGGTCAGGGTTTTCACCCCTCCACTTT
>TRBV6-5|15|-|TRBJ2-4|-
CASSYSSGRGNIQYF
TGTGCCAGCAGTTACTCGTCGGGACGCGGAAACATTCAGTACTTC
>TRBV20-1|14|many|TRBJ1-1|TRBD1
CSAIQGKINTEAFF
TGCAGTGCGATACAGGGGAAGATTAACACTGAAGCTTTCTTT
>TRBV7-2|14|-|TRBJ1-5|-
CASSPGGFNQPQHF
TGTGCCAGCAGCCCGGGCGGATTCAATCAGCCCCAGCATTTT
>TRBV7-9|11|few|TRBJ1-1|-
CASSARGEAFF
TGTGCCAGCAGCGCTAGGGGTGAAGCTTTCTTT
>TRBV4-1|13|-|TRBJ2-1|TRBD1
CASSPRQGPEQFF
TGCGCCAGCAGCCCCAGACAGGGCCCCGAGCAGTTCTTC
>TRBV28|15|few|TRBJ1-4|-
CASSLGAATNEKLFF
TGTGCCAGCAGTTTAGGCGCTGCAACTAATGAAAAACTGTTTTTT
>TRBV6-2/TRBV6-3|16|-|TRBJ2-7|TRBD2
CASSYSPGLAAYEQYF
TGTGCCAGCAGTTACTCTCCGGGACTAGCGGCTTACGAGCAGTACTTC
>TRBV18|15|-|TRBJ2-5|TRBD2
CASALLAGDQETQYF
TGTGCCAGCGCCTTACTAGCGGGAGATCAAGAGACCCAGTACTTC
>TRBV7-7|14|-|TRBJ2-3|-
CASSLGISTDTQYF
TGTGCTAGCAGCTTAGGGATAAGCACAGATACGCAGTATTTT
>TRBV5-1|14|many|TRBJ1-1|-
CASFRGYSNTEAFF
TGCGCCAGTTTCAGGGGATACTCGAACACTGAAGCTTTCTTT
>TRBV11-2|21|-|TRBJ1-1|-
CASSLEACRCGRFGTNTEAFF
TGTGCCAGCAGCTTAGAAGCCTGTAGGTGCGGCCGGTTTGGTACGAACACTGAAGCTTTCTTT
>TRBV2|14|few|TRBJ2-3|-
CASKREVWTDTQYF
TGTGCCAGCAAAAGAGAGGTGTGGACAGATACGCAGTATTTT
>TRBV29-1|16|-|TRBJ2-7|TRBD2
CSVEGLAGVTAYEQYF
TGCAGCGTTGAAGGGCTAGCGGGAGTCACGGCCTACGAGCAGTACTTC
>TRBV25-1|15|-|TRBJ2-2|TRBD2
CASSRTSGRTGELFF
TGTGCCAGCAGTCGGACTAGCGGGAGGACCGGGGAGCTGTTTTTT
>TRBV7-9|13|few|TRBJ1-1|-
CASSLAQTGKAFF
TGTGCCAGCAGCCTAGCGCAAACAGGGAAAGCTTTCTTT
>TRBV4-2|16|-|TRBJ1-5|-
CASSQDVGQKYQPQHF
TGTGCCAGCAGCCAAGACGTTGGGCAGAAGTATCAGCCCCAGCATTTT
>TRBV12-3/TRBV12-4|13|-|TRBJ2-3|-
CASSLARGDTQYF
TGTGCCAGCAGCTTGGCCCGGGGAGATACGCAGTATTTT
>TRBV15|12|few|TRBJ1-1|-
CAISRGFTEAFF
TGTGCCATCTCCCGCGGGTTTACTGAAGCTTTCTTT
>TRBV12-3/TRBV12-4|14|many|TRBJ1-1|-
CASSLTGSNTEAFF
TGTGCCAGCAGTCTAACAGGGTCGAACACTGAAGCTTTCTTT
>TRBV4-3|17|many|TRBJ1-3|-
CASSQDQASSSGNTIYF
TGCGCCAGCAGCCAAGATCAAGCGAGTAGCTCTGGAAACACCATATATTTT
>TRBV28|12|-|TRBJ1-2|-
CASSLNSYGYTF
TGTGCCAGCAGTTTAAACAGTTATGGCTACACCTTC
>TRBV29-1|15|few|TRBJ2-1|TRBD2
CSAPSSGGTWNEQFF
TGCAGCGCCCCGTCTAGCGGGGGAACTTGGAATGAGCAGTTCTTC
>TRBV3-1|16|few|TRBJ2-1|-
CASSQDTRASYNEQFF
TGTGCCAGCAGCCAAGATACGAGAGCCTCCTACAATGAGCAGTTCTTC
>TRBV20-1|14|few|TRBJ2-5|-
CSARDLVDLGTQYF
TGCAGTGCTAGAGATCTGGTGGACCTAGGGACCCAGTACTTC
>TRBV29-1|12|few|TRBJ2-5|-
CSVGKGSETQYF
TGCAGCGTTGGGAAGGGGTCGGAGACCCAGTACTTC
>TRBV5-1|16|-|TRBJ1-1|-
CASSKLPGDSNTEAFF
TGCGCCAGCAGCAAACTCCCTGGGGACTCAAACACTGAAGCTTTCTTT
>TRBV5-1|15|-|TRBJ2-3|TRBD2
CASSLSGIGTDAQYF
TGCGCCAGCAGCTTGAGCGGGATCGGCACAGATGCGCAGTATTTT
>TRBV12-3/TRBV12-4|12|few|TRBJ2-4|-
CASSLGKNIQYF
TGTGCCAGCAGTTTGGGCAAAAACATTCAGTACTTC
>TRBV12-3/TRBV12-4|14|-|TRBJ1-3|-
CASSSYSSGNTIYF
TGTGCCAGCAGCTCATACAGCTCTGGAAACACCATATATTTT
>TRBV2|15|many|TRBJ2-1|TRBD1
CASSVFEGAGNEQFF
TGTGCCAGCAGTGTTTTTGAGGGGGCCGGGAATGAGCAGTTCTTC